A single TCR beta chain is shown here with its context. Germline CDR1 is MDHEN and CDR2 is SYDVKM. J was trimmed by 9 bases and V by 6 bases; bases with no gene match: 8. The length of the CDR3 is 13 residues. The data originate from a study of blood T cells in healthy people across ages. Study information: In model experiments, template switching was able to capture about one barcoded beta molecule for every two T cells that were present.

Per-sample yields of isolated PBMCs were at least 6 million. Using a J-beta primer mix together with a sample-barcoded 5' primer, a second PCR was run for about 7 to 12 cycles. Every single cDNA molecule received a tag from a template-switch adaptor with 12 random nucleotides. One entry per CDR3 protein, called by TCRdb with MiXCR from the 5' RACE reads. Here the sample spans around 2 million distinct CDR3 sequences, around 40% being singletons. Sequenced input: blood. The sequence was obtained from a human donor in good health. The chain uses TRBV28 and TRBJ2-1, with TRBD2 matching 7 bases. CDR3 DNA sequence: TGTGCCAGCAGAGGACTGTGGGGGGGTGAGCAGTTCTTC. Encoded protein: CASRGLWGGEQFF.